These T cell receptor beta chains were read from a single sample in a study of shared clonotypes between healthy human individuals. Using immunoSEQ multiplex PCR, the repertoire was profiled, and TCRdb retains in-frame clones only, with some absent. The table lists 2 million to 2.5 million clones, 95% of them singletons. Sequenced input: naive CD4+ T cells sorted from blood. These receptor sequences come from a young man in good health. Both conserved end residues are part of each CDR3. Fields, in order: V gene, D gene, J gene, CDR3 protein. D genes are given only for firm matches.

>TRBV7-9|NA|TRBJ1-5
CASSNRDIGDQPQHF
>TRBV6-5|NA|TRBJ1-5
CASSYSGVQPQHF
>TRBV5-1|NA|TRBJ2-1
CASSLGTSSSYNEQFF
>TRBV5-1|NA|TRBJ2-2
CASSLGAGTNTGELFF
>TRBV7-9|TRBD1|TRBJ2-5
CASSPVTGLETQYF
>TRBV28|NA|TRBJ1-1
CASSLPGGWTEAFF
>TRBV7-9|NA|TRBJ1-2
CASTQRRPSDYGYTF
>TRBV5-1|NA|TRBJ2-7
CASSLDHLGEQYF
>TRBV6-6|NA|TRBJ1-5
CASIHSYLQGNQPQHF
>TRBV2|NA|TRBJ2-7
CASKRDSAYEQYF
>TRBV2|TRBD2|TRBJ2-7
CASSDPSGRAGEQYF
>TRBV5-1|NA|TRBJ2-1
CASSLRWNEQFF
>TRBV18|NA|TRBJ2-1
CASSPPSKQLNEQFF
>TRBV4-3|NA|TRBJ1-2
CASSQVDRDNYGYTF
>TRBV30|NA|TRBJ2-5
CAWSVGGKQETQYF
>TRBV5-1|NA|TRBJ1-2
CASSPTLGEGYTF
>TRBV28|TRBD1|TRBJ2-7
CASGDRGSYEQYF
>TRBV4-1|TRBD2|TRBJ2-7
CASSQLAGGLYEQYF
>TRBV4-1|TRBD2|TRBJ2-4
CASSQGGLRGVKNIQYF
>TRBV29-1|NA|TRBJ2-7
CSVESFATYEQYF
>TRBV19|TRBD1|TRBJ1-1
CASSIGRQGVNTEAFF
>TRBV25-1|NA|TRBJ2-5
CASSERSPVRVLSTQYF
>TRBV6-1|NA|TRBJ1-1
CASMIGGSKAFF
>TRBV6-1|TRBD1|TRBJ1-2
CASSAGTAGDYGYTF
>TRBV9|NA|TRBJ1-5
CASSVDGGSNQPQHF
>TRBV6-5|TRBD1|TRBJ1-2
CASSQGDPYGYTF
>TRBV4-1|TRBD1|TRBJ1-5
CASSLARGQGGNQPQHF